Presented here are 12 T cell receptor beta chains from one specimen sequenced in a study of glioma-infiltrating T cells after dendritic cell vaccination. The data were produced by immunoSEQ multiplex PCR, yet TCRdb's version contains in-frame clones alone and is incomplete. The sample lists more than 70,000 clones, roughly 87% occurring once. The time point was: after dendritic cell vaccination, including at tumor progression/relapse. Here the sequenced sample was blood, taken after dendritic cell vaccination. The receptors here all came from a human donor with glioblastoma.

This chain joins TRBV7-2 and TRBJ2-5; D possibly corresponds to TRBD2 (7 bases). The germline gives CDR1 SGHTA, CDR2 FQGNSA. CDR3 length equals 15 residues. V was cut by 3 bases and J by 4 bases, with 15 bases left in between. The CDR3 sequence: CASSFGGGGGETQYF. CDR3 coding DNA: TGTGCCAGCAGCTTTGGGGGGGGCGGGGGAGAGACCCAGTACTTC.

This chain connects TRBV7-6 to TRBJ2-5; D perhaps matches TRBD1 (5 bases). This CDR3 spans 14 amino acids. Germline V gives CDR1 SGHVS, CDR2 FNYEAQ. Trimming removed 1 base from V and 5 bases from J, with 11 bases in between. This CDR3 reads CASSLVSGRETQYF. The CDR3 coding sequence is TGTGCCAGCAGCTTAGTGTCAGGGCGGGAGACCCAGTACTTC.

V is TRBV5-1 and J is TRBJ2-1, with TRBD1 identical over 10 bases. The germline CDR1 and CDR2 sequences are SGHRS and YFSETQ. The CDR3 is 16 residues long. Trimming at V came to 0 bases and at J to 7 bases, leaving 7 bases not matched to a gene. The CDR3 DNA sequence: TGCGCCAGCAGCTTGGCTGGACAGGGGGTTGAGAATGAGCAGTTCTTC. It translates to CASSLAGQGVENEQFF.

A remark on this clone: The junction does not match germline at one end; this may be a read error. This chain joins TRBV7-7 and TRBJ2-1; 11 bases line up with TRBD2. The CDR3 has 13 residues. The V gene's germline CDR1 is SSHAT and CDR2 FNYEAQ (reference sequence). CDR3 sequence (DNA): TGTGCTAGCAGCTTGGTAGCGGGAGGGGAGCAGTTCTTC. It specifies CASSLVAGGEQFF.

The chain uses TRBV2 and TRBJ2-1, with 7 bases lining up with TRBD2. The CDR3 is 16 residues long. Germline V gives CDR1 SNHLY, CDR2 FYNNEI. The V and J ends lost 0 bases and 4 bases, in that order; junction bases with no gene match: 6. CDR3 sequence (DNA): TGTGCCAGCAGTGAAGCGCATGGTAGCGGGTACAATGAGCAGTTCTTC. This codes for CASSEAHGSGYNEQFF.

A few counts support this clone. CDR3: CASSLGQGKSGNTIYF. The CDR3, as DNA: TGTGCCAGCAGCTTAGGGCAGGGGAAGTCTGGAAACACCATATATTTT. The chain links TRBV7-2 to TRBJ1-3, with a tentative D call TRBD1 (6 bases). The CDR3 is made up of 16 amino acids. Germline assignment: CDR1 SGHTA and CDR2 FQGNSA. The V gene lost 1 base and the J gene lost 1 base, with 11 bases spanning the gap.

The chain is built from TRBV5-5 and TRBJ2-3; 8 nucleotides agree with TRBD1. Trimming removed 2 bases from V and 4 bases from J; junction bases left unmatched: 3. CDR1 SGHKS and CDR2 YYEKEE come from the germline V gene (reference sequence). The CDR3 is made up of 14 amino acids. The chain's CDR3 is CASSFQQGADTQYF. For the CDR3, the DNA is TGTGCCAGCAGCTTCCAACAGGGGGCAGATACGCAGTATTTT. The full variable domain, completed using reference TRBV5-5 and TRBJ2-3, is DAGVTQSPTHLIKTRGQQVTLRCSPISGHKSVSWYQQVLGQGPQFIFQYYEKEERGRGNFPDRFSARQFPNYSSELNVNALLLGDSALYLCASSFQQGADTQYFGPGTRLTVL.

J is TRBJ1-1 and V is TRBV7-9, with D possibly TRBD1 on 5 matching bases. The CDR3 length is 13 residues. The V gene's germline CDR1 is SEHNR and CDR2 FQNEAQ (reference sequence). The V and J ends lost 8 bases and 7 bases respectively, with 17 bases between them. This CDR3 reads CASSLRGKGEAFF. CDR3 nucleotide sequence: TGTGCCAGCTCTCTACGGGGGAAGGGTGAAGCTTTCTTT.

This clone was observed once. DNA for the CDR3: TGTGCCAGCACCCTTGACAGGGATCAGCCCCAGCATTTT. It codes for CASTLDRDQPQHF. The rearrangement uses TRBV2 and TRBJ1-5; TRBD1 matches 7 bases. Germline-derived CDR1 and CDR2 are SNHLY and FYNNEI. CDR3 size: 13 residues. Germline trimming cut 7 bases from V and 5 bases from J; bases unmatched to any gene: 5.

The chain joins TRBV18 to TRBJ1-2; D not certain. Trimming removed 2 bases at V and 6 bases at J, with 22 bases between. Germline CDR1 KGHSH, CDR2 LQKENI. The CDR3 consists of 17 residues. The CDR3 DNA reads TGTGCCAGCTCACCATCGGGGTCCGATTTCGTTATAGATGGCTACACCTTC. Translation gives CASSPSGSDFVIDGYTF.

V and J are TRBV5-4 and TRBJ1-1; D possibly corresponds to TRBD1 (5 bases). The V end lost 4 bases, the J end lost 1 base, and 20 bases lay between the germline ends. This CDR3 has 17 residues. Germline assignment: CDR1 SGHNT and CDR2 YYREEE (reference sequence). CDR3 DNA sequence: TGTGCCAGCAGCCCGGGGGGGAGGGCTCCGGGGAACACTGAAGCTTTCTTT. The encoded protein is CASSPGGRAPGNTEAFF.

This clone was counted ten times or more. V usage is TRBV4-1 and J usage is TRBJ1-3; D is undetermined. CDR1 and CDR2 from the germline V gene are MGHRA and YSYEKL. This CDR3 comprises 17 residues. Trimming left V 2 bases short and J 0 bases short, with 14 bases between. CDR3 amino acids: CASSQYRVHFSGNTIYF. CDR3 DNA sequence: TGCGCCAGCAGCCAATACCGGGTCCATTTCTCTGGAAACACCATATATTTT.